The TCR beta chain under discussion was sequenced for a study of shared clonotypes between healthy human individuals. About the research overall: CD4 naive and CD4 memory each took three plates per donor, while CD8 naive took two and CD8 memory one. Study-level points and caveats: Memory subsets generally showed lower estimated richness than naive subsets. An anticipated effect of sequencing depth on clonotype sharing among donors was recognized. With several donors compared, around 5% of naive CD4 clonotypes were shared.

Assay: immunoSEQ multiplex PCR; the TCRdb copy retains only in-frame clones and omits some. There are over 750,000 clones in the sample; approximately 96% occur only once, and about 0.25% lies in the top ten. As to this clone: Its antigen is currently unknown.

Selected positively for CCR7 and CD45RO-negative, naive CD8 cells excluded terminally differentiated effector memory CD45RA+ cells. V was clipped by 5 bases and J by 3 bases, with 16 bases between them. Germline V gene data show CDR1 as SEHNR and CDR2 as FQNEAQ (reference sequence). The CDR3 covers 15 residues. What was sequenced was naive CD8+ T cells sorted from blood. The TCR was taken from a young man in good health. This sequence joins TRBV7-9 and TRBJ1-1; D not resolved. CDR3 protein: CASSPYPGRDTEAFF. The CDR3 nucleotides read TGTGCCAGCAGCCCCTATCCCGGACGGGACACTGAAGCTTTCTTT.